The entry below describes one T cell receptor (beta chain). Its target is not known. One junction end does not reproduce the germline sequence, and a read error may be involved. Germline loops: CDR1 SNHLY, CDR2 FYNNEI. The CDR3 runs 11 residues. These data originate in a study of T cell responses to AZD1222 COVID-19 vaccine. Study-level points and caveats: Per reports, nearly half of all spike-specific TCRs target regions that are unmutated in variants.

The assay was immunoSEQ multiplex PCR, and TCRdb's table has in-frame clones only and misses some. The repertoire holds 95,000 to 100,000 clones, roughly nine tenths seen once, with approximately 27% in the top ten. The rearrangement links TRBV2 to TRBJ2-1; D gene unclear. Sequences were derived from peripheral blood, sampled on day 0 of AZD1222 vaccination. The TCR originated in an adult in good health. The CDR3: CASSTYSEQFF. The CDR3 DNA reads as TGTGCCAGCAGTACCTACAGTGAGCAGTTCTTC.